This TCR beta chain appears in the sequencing data of a study of T cell responses to AZD1222 COVID-19 vaccine. Data came from immunoSEQ multiplex PCR; TCRdb stores just in-frame clones and leaves some out. Among 120,000 to 150,000 clones listed, roughly 90% were seen once. The V end lost 3 bases, the J end lost 2 bases, and 7 bases lay between the germline ends. CDR1 and CDR2 from the germline V gene are MNHNS and SASEGT. This CDR3 comprises 13 residues. Material: peripheral blood, obtained 28 days after the second AZD1222 dose. The TCR originated in an adult who received the AZD1222 COVID-19 vaccine. The chain is built from TRBV6-1 and TRBJ1-2, with unresolved D. CDR3 DNA sequence: TGTGCCAGCAGTGACGGGGAGAACTATGGCTACACCTTC. As protein: CASSDGENYGYTF.